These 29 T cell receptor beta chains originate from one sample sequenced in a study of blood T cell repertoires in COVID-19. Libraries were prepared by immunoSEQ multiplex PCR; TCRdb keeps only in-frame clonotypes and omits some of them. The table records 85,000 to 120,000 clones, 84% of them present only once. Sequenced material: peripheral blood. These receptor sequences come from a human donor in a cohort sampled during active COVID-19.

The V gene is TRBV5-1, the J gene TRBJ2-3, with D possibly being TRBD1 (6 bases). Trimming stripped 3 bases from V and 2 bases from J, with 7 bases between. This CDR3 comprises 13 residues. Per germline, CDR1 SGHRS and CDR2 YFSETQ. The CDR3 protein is CASSWTVTDTQYF. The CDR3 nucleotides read TGCGCCAGCAGCTGGACAGTCACAGATACGCAGTATTTT.

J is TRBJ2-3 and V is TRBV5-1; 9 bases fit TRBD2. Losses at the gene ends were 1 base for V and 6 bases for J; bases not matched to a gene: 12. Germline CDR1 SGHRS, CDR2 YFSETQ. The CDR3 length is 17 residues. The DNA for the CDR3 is TGCGCCAGCAGCTTGCCCTTAGGCGGGGGGGCATGGGATACGCAGTATTTT. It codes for CASSLPLGGGAWDTQYF. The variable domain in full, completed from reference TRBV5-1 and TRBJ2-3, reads KAGVTQTPRYLIKTRGQQVTLSCSPISGHRSVSWYQQTPGQGLQFLFEYFSETQRNKGNFPGRFSGRQFSNSRSEMNVSTLELGDSALYLCASSLPLGGGAWDTQYFGPGTRLTVL.

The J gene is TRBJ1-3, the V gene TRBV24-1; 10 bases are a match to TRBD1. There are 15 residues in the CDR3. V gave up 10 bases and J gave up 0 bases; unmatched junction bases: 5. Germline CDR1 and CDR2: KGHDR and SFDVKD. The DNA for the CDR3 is TGTGCCACTAGGGACAGGGGAAGCTCTGGAAACACCATATATTTT. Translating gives CATRDRGSSGNTIYF.

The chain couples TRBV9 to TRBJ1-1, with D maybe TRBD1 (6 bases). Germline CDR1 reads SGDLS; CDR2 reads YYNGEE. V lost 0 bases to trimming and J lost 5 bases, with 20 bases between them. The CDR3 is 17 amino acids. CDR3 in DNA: TGTGCCAGCAGCGTAGCGGCAGGGGAATGGGTGGGGACTGAAGCTTTCTTT. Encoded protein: CASSVAAGEWVGTEAFF.

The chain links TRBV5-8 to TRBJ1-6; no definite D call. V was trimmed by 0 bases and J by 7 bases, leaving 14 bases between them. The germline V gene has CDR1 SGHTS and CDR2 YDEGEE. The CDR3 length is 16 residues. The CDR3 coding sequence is TGTGCCAGCAGCTTGGGAGTCGGCAGACTGAATTCACCCCTCCACTTT. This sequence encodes CASSLGVGRLNSPLHF.

This chain's CDR3 is CASTPVAGGRETQYF. DNA of the CDR3: TGCGCCAGCACTCCCGTGGCGGGGGGGCGAGAGACCCAGTACTTC. The rearrangement uses TRBV5-1 and TRBJ2-5, with 9 bases aligning to TRBD2. CDR1 and CDR2 (germline): SGHRS, YFSETQ. Trimming took 6 bases from V and 4 from J; bases not matched to a gene: 10. The CDR3 contains 15 residues.

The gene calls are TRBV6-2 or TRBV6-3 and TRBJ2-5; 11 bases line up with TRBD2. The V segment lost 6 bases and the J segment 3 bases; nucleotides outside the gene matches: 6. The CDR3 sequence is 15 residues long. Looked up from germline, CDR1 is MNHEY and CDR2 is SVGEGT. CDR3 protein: CASSPLTSGEETQYF. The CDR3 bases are TGTGCCAGCAGCCCCCTGACTAGCGGGGAAGAGACCCAGTACTTC.

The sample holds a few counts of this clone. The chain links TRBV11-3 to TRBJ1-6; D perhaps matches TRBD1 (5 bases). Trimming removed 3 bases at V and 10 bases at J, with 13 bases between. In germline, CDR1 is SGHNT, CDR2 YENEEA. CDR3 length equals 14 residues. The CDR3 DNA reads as TGTGCCAGCAGCTTGGGGGGTGGCGGATCACCCCTCCACTTT. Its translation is CASSLGGGGSPLHF. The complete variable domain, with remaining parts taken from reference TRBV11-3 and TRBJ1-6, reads EAGVVQSPRYKIIEKKQPVAFWCNPISGHNTLYWYLQNLGQGPELLIRYENEEAVDDSQLPKDRFSAERLKGVDSTLKIQPAELGDSAVYLCASSLGGGGSPLHFGNGTRLTVT.

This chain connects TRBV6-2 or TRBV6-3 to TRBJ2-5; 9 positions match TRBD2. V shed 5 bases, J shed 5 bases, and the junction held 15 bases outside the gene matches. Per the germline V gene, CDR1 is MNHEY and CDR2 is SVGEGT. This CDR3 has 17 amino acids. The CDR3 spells CASSQPGGAGGRETQYF. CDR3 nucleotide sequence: TGTGCCAGCAGTCAACCTGGTGGAGCGGGGGGTAGGGAGACCCAGTACTTC.

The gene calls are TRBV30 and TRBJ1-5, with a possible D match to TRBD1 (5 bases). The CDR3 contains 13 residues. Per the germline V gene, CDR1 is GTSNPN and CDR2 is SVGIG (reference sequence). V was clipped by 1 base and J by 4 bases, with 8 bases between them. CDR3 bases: TGTGCCTGGAGTGGGGGGGGAAATCAGCCCCAGCATTTT. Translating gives CAWSGGGNQPQHF.

Here the CDR3 DNA reads TGTGCCAGCAGCGGCAGGGACAGGGTGACGGCGGAGACCCAGTACTTC. It encodes CASSGRDRVTAETQYF. V usage is TRBV5-4 and J usage is TRBJ2-5, with 9 bases lining up with TRBD1. Germline CDR1 SGHNT, CDR2 YYREEE (reference sequence). The CDR3 consists of 16 residues. J was trimmed by 5 bases and V by 4 bases; bases with no gene match: 12. The whole variable domain, remainder taken from reference TRBV5-4 and TRBJ2-5, is ETGVTQSPTHLIKTRGQQVTLRCSSQSGHNTVSWYQQALGQGPQFIFQYYREEENGRGNFPPRFSGLQFPNYSSELNVNALELDDSALYLCASSGRDRVTAETQYFGPGTRLLVL.

CDR3 DNA: TGCAGTGGACAGGGAGGTTTGGAGCAGTACTTC. As protein: CSGQGGLEQYF. V and J are TRBV20-1 and TRBJ2-7, with D tentatively TRBD1 (7 bases). Germline CDR1 reads DFQATT; CDR2 reads SNEGSKA (reference sequence). The CDR3 is 11 amino acids. V lost 7 bases and J lost 7, with 14 bases in between.

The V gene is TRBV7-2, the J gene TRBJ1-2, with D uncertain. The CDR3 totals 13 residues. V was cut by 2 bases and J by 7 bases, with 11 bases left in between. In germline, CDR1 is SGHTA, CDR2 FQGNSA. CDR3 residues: CASSLSRLTGYTF. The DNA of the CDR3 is TGTGCCAGCAGCTTATCCCGACTTACTGGCTACACCTTC.

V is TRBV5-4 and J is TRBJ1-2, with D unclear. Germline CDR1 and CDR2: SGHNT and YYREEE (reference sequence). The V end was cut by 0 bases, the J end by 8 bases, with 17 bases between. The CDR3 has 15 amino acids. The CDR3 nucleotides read TGTGCCAGCAGCTTGGAGTACCCGTCTTCGCGGGGCTACACCTTC. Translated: CASSLEYPSSRGYTF.

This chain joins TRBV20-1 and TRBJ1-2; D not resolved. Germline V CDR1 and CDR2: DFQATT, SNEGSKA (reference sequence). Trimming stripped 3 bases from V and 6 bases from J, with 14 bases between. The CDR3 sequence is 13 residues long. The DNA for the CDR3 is TGCAGTGCTAGTTTGCCGGTCGTCGATGGCTACACCTTC. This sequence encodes CSASLPVVDGYTF.

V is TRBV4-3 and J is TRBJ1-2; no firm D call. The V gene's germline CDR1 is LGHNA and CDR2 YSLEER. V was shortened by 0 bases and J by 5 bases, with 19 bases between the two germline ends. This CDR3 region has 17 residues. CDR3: CASSQDQYVASGYGYTF. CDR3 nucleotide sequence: TGCGCCAGCAGCCAAGATCAATACGTCGCAAGCGGGTATGGCTACACCTTC.

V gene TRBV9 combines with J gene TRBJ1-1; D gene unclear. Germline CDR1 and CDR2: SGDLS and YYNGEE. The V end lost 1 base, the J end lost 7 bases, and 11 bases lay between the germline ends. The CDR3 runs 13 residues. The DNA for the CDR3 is TGTGCCAGCAGCGTATTCTCCCGGGGTGAAGCTTTCTTT. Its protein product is CASSVFSRGEAFF.

CDR3 in DNA: TGTGCCAGCAGCTCAGATGAGGGTGTACTGTTTTTT. Translating gives CASSSDEGVLFF. The chain couples TRBV13 to TRBJ1-4; D remains unclear. V lost 4 bases and J 13 bases, leaving 13 bases between the germline ends. Germline lookup yields CDR1 PRHDT and CDR2 FYEKMQ (reference sequence). The CDR3 runs to 12 residues.

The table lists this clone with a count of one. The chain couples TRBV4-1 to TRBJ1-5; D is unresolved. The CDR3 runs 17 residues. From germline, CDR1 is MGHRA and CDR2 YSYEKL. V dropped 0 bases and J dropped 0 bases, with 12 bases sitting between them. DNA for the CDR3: TGCGCCAGCAGCCAAGATCACGGGGTGTCTAGCAATCAGCCCCAGCATTTT. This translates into CASSQDHGVSSNQPQHF.

The CDR3 DNA is TGTGCCAGCAGCTTAGCAGGGGGCAATCAGCCCCAGCATTTT. Protein sequence: CASSLAGGNQPQHF. This chain uses TRBV7-9 with TRBJ1-5; a possible D gene is TRBD1 (5 bases). CDR1 SEHNR and CDR2 FQNEAQ come from the germline V gene (reference sequence). The germline V and J ends were trimmed by 0 bases and 2 bases, with 5 bases remaining between them. The CDR3 is 14 amino acids. The full variable domain, in which reference TRBV7-9 and TRBJ1-5 provide the parts outside the CDR3, is DTGVSQNPRHKITKRGQNVTFRCDPISEHNRLYWYRQTLGQGPEFLTYFQNEAQLEKSRLLSDRFSAERPKGSFSTLEIQRTEQGDSAMYLCASSLAGGNQPQHFGDGTRLSIL.

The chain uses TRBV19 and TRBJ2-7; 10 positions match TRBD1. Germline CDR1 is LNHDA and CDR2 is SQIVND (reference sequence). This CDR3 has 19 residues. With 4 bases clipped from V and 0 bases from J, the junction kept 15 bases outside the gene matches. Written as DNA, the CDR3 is TGTGCCAGTAGTACCCCCGGGACAGGGGTTGGCGTCCGCTCCTACGAGCAGTACTTC. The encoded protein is CASSTPGTGVGVRSYEQYF.

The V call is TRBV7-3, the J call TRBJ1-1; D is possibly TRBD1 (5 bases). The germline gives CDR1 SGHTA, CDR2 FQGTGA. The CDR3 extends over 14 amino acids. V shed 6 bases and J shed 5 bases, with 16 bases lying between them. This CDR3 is CASSLGRVRTEAFF. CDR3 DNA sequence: TGTGCCAGCAGTCTAGGCAGGGTTCGAACTGAAGCTTTCTTT.

The CDR3 protein is CASSQEGGTEAGELFF. The CDR3 DNA reads TGTGCCAGCAGCCAAGAGGGGGGGACTGAAGCCGGGGAGCTGTTTTTT. This chain joins TRBV4-2 and TRBJ2-2, with 7 nucleotides matching TRBD2. CDR1 is LGHNA, CDR2 YNFKEQ, per germline. This CDR3 region has 16 residues. J lost 6 bases, V lost 0 bases, and 7 bases had no gene match.

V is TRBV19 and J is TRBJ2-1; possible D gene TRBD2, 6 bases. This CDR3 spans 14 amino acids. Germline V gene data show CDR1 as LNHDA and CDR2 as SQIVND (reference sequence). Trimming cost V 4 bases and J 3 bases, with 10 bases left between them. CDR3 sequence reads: CASSRGLNYNEQFF. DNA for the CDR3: TGTGCCAGTAGTAGGGGACTGAACTACAATGAGCAGTTCTTC.

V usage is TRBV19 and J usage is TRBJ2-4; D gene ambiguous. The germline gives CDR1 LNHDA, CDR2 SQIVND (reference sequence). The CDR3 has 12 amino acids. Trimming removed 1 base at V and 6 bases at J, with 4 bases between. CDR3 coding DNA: TGTGCCAGTAGTATAGGTCGAAACATTCAGTACTTC. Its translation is CASSIGRNIQYF.

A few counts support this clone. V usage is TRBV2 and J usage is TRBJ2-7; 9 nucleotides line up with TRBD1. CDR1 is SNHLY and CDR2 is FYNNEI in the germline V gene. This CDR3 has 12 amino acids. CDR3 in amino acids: CVTGTGLLEQYF. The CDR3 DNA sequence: TGTGTAACTGGGACAGGGTTGCTTGAGCAGTACTTC.

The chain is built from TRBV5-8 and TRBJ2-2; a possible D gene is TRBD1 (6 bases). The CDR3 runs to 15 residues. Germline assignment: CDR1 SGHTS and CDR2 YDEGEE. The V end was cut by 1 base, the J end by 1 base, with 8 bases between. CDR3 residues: CASSLRGQNTGELFF. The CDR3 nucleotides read TGTGCCAGCAGCTTGAGGGGACAGAACACCGGGGAGCTGTTTTTT. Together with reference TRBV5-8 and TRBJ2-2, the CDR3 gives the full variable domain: EAGVTQSPTHLIKTRGQQATLRCSPISGHTSVYWYQQALGLGLQFLLWYDEGEERNRGNFPPRFSGRQFPNYSSELNVNALELEDSALYLCASSLRGQNTGELFFGEGSRLTVL.

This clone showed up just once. The CDR3 DNA reads TGTGCCAGCAGCACCATAAGGACTAGCGGGAGCCCCGGGGAGCTGTTTTTT. Residues: CASSTIRTSGSPGELFF. The chain joins TRBV9 to TRBJ2-2, with TRBD2 identical over 13 bases. V gave up 4 bases and J gave up 6 bases; unmatched junction bases: 9. The CDR3 is 17 amino acids. CDR1 is SGDLS and CDR2 is YYNGEE in the germline V gene.

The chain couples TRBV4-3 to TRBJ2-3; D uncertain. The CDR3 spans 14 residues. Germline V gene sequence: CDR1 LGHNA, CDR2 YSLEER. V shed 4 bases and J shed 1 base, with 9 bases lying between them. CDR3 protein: CASSPRLGTDTQYF. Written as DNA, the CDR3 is TGCGCCAGCAGCCCCCGTCTAGGCACAGATACGCAGTATTTT.